Below, one T cell receptor beta chain is given with its context. This sample is drawn from a study of T-cell reconstitution after alpha-beta-depleted transplantation in children. Germline V gives CDR1 KGHDR, CDR2 SFDVKD. The CDR3 consists of 14 residues. The germline V and J ends were trimmed by 1 base and 0 bases, with 4 bases remaining between them. Unique molecular identifiers were incorporated into the prepared TCRbeta library. TCRdb passed the PCR reads through MiXCR, listing each CDR3 protein once. The table lists 780,000 or so distinct CDR3 sequences, 15% to 20% of them singletons. Sequenced material: PBMCs, mostly from graft donor cells, taken 360 days after TCRalphabeta/CD19-depleted stem cell transplant. V is TRBV24-1 and J is TRBJ2-3; no firm D call. The sequence derives from a male patient younger than 18 who had a stem cell transplant for acute lymphoblastic leukemia, so the T cells may come from the graft donor. The CDR3 loop is CATSDFNSTDTQYF. The CDR3 DNA follows: TGTGCCACCAGTGATTTCAACAGCACAGATACGCAGTATTTT.